These T cell receptor beta chains were read from a single sample in a study of brain T cells in children with intractable seizures. Sequencing was performed with immunoSEQ multiplex PCR; in TCRdb, only in-frame clones are kept and a portion is missing. The sample consists of about 340,000 clones, about 94% of them appearing once. The sample was peripheral blood, taken 4 to 5 months after surgery. All receptors come from a boy under two years old with tuberous sclerosis and intractable seizures. Each CDR3 is given with its conserved first and last residue. D genes are given only for firm matches. A clone size is listed for some rows: how often the clone was seen (once, few, many), or a class if it is expanded.

TRBD1	TRBV18	-	TRBJ1-1	CASSPQTGRNTEAFF	TGTGCCAGCTCACCACAGACAGGGAGAAACACTGAAGCTTTCTTT
-	TRBV3-1/TRBV3-2	-	TRBJ2-5	CASSQVGGALQETQYF	TGTGCCAGCAGCCAAGTTGGGGGGGCCCTTCAAGAGACCCAGTACTTC
-	TRBV11-2	-	TRBJ2-3	CASSFGGRWTDTQYF	TGTGCCAGCAGCTTTGGGGGGAGGTGGACAGATACGCAGTATTTT
TRBD1	TRBV30	-	TRBJ2-5	CAWSRQGAPETQYF	TGTGCCTGGAGTAGGCAGGGGGCGCCTGAGACCCAGTACTTC
-	TRBV11-1	-	TRBJ2-7	CASSSGFEQYF	TGTGCCAGCAGTTCGGGGTTCGAGCAGTACTTC
TRBD1	TRBV7-8	-	TRBJ2-1	CASSPPLGIGGNNEQFF	TGTGCCAGCAGCCCCCCTTTGGGGATAGGGGGCAACAATGAGCAGTTCTTC
-	TRBV5-4	-	TRBJ1-1	CASSLGHRAAFF	TGTGCCAGCAGCTTGGGGCACCGTGCAGCTTTCTTT
-	TRBV7-3	few	TRBJ2-5	CASSLRGDPTGTQYF	TGTGCCAGCAGCTTAAGAGGGGACCCAACGGGGACCCAGTACTTC
-	TRBV12-2	-	TRBJ1-4	CASRLAGWTGVGVSTNEKLFF	TGTGCAAGTCGCTTAGCGGGGTGGACAGGGGTTGGAGTTTCGACTAATGAAAAACTGTTTTTT
-	TRBV24-1	-	TRBJ2-3	CATSDHTDTQYF	TGTGCCACCAGTGATCACACAGATACGCAGTATTTT
-	TRBV7-9	few	TRBJ1-5	CASSLTYSNQPQHF	TGTGCCAGCAGCTTAACCTATAGCAATCAGCCCCAGCATTTT
-	TRBV12-3/TRBV12-4	-	TRBJ1-2	CASSFGTNYGYTF	TGTGCCAGCAGTTTTGGGACTAACTATGGCTACACCTTC
-	TRBV19	-	TRBJ1-5	CASSTRRDSNQPQHF	TGTGCCAGTAGTACCCGACGGGATAGCAATCAGCCCCAGCATTTT
-	TRBV5-6	-	TRBJ2-1	CASSLSQFQDSSYNEQFF	TGTGCCAGCAGCTTGTCTCAATTCCAGGACAGCTCCTACAATGAGCAGTTCTTC
-	TRBV9	-	TRBJ1-1	CASSARDRASMNTEAFF	TGTGCCAGCAGCGCCCGTGACAGAGCTTCTATGAACACTGAAGCTTTCTTT